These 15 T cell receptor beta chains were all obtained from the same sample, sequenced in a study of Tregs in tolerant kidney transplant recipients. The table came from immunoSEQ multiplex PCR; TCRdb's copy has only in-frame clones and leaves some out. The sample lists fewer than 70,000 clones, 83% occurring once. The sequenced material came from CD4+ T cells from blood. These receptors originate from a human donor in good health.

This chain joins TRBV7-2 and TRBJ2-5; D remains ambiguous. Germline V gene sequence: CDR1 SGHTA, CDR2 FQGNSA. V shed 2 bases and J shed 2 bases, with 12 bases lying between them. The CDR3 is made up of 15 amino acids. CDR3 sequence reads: CASSLRAWGQETQYF. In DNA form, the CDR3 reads TGTGCCAGCAGCTTAAGGGCCTGGGGACAAGAGACCCAGTACTTC.

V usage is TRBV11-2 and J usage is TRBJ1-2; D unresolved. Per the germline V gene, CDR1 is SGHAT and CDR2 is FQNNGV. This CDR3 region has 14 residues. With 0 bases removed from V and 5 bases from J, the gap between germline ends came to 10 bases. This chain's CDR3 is CASSLEGVWYGYTF. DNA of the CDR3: TGTGCCAGCAGCTTAGAGGGCGTCTGGTATGGCTACACCTTC.

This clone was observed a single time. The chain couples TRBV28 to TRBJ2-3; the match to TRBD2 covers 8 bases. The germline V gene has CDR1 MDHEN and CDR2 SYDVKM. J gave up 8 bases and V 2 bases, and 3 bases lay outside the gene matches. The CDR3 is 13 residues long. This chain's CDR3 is CASSLSGRGTQYF. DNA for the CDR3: TGTGCCAGCAGTTTAAGCGGGAGAGGTACGCAGTATTTT.

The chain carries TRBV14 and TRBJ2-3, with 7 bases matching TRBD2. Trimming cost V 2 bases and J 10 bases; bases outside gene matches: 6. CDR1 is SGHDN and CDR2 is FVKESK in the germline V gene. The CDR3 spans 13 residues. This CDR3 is CASSQIQRGSQYF. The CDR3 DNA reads TGTGCCAGCAGCCAAATTCAGCGGGGATCGCAGTATTTT. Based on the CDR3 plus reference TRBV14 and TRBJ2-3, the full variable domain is EAGVTQFPSHSVIEKGQTVTLRCDPISGHDNLYWYRRVMGKEIKFLLHFVKESKQDESGMPNNRFLAERTGGTYSTLKVQPAELEDSGVYFCASSQIQRGSQYFGPGTRLTVL.

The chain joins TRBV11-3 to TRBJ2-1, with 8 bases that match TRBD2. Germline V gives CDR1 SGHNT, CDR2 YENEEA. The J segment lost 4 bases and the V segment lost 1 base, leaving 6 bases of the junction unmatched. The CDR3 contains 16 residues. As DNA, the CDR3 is TGTGCCAGCAGCTTAGTCTCGGCGGGAGGTTACAATGAGCAGTTCTTC. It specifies CASSLVSAGGYNEQFF.

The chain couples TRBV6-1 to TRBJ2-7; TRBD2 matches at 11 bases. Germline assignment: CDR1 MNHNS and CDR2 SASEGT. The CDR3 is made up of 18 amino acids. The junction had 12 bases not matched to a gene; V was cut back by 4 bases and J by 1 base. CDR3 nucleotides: TGTGCCAGCAGTGCTAGACGATTAGCGGGGGGGCGTTCCTACGAGCAGTACTTC. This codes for CASSARRLAGGRSYEQYF.

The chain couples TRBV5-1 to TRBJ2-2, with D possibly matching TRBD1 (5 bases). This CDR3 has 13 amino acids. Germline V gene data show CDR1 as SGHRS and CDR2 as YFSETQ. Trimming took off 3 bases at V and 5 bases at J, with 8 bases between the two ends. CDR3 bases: TGCGCCAGCAGCTCCTCAGGGACCGGGGAGCTGTTTTTT. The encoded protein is CASSSSGTGELFF.

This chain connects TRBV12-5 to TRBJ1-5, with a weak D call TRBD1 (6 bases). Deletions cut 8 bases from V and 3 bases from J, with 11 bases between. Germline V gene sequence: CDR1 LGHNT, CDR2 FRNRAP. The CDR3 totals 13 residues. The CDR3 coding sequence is TGTGCTAGTTGCGGGGGGCTCAATCAGCCCCAGCATTTT. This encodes CASCGGLNQPQHF.

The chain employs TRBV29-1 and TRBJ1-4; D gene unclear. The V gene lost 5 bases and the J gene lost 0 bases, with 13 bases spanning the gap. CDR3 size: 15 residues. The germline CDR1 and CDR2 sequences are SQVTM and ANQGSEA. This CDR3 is CSVHSDGATNEKLFF. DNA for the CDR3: TGCAGCGTTCATTCGGATGGGGCAACTAATGAAAAACTGTTTTTT.

This CDR3 reads CASSLEVWTGNTIYF. Here the CDR3 DNA reads TGCGCCAGCAGCTTGGAGGTGTGGACAGGAAACACCATATATTTT. The chain is built from TRBV5-1 and TRBJ1-3; a weak D match, TRBD1 (5 bases). The V end lost 0 bases, the J end lost 4 bases, and 11 bases lay between the germline ends. CDR1 SGHRS and CDR2 YFSETQ come from the germline V gene. The CDR3 consists of 15 residues.

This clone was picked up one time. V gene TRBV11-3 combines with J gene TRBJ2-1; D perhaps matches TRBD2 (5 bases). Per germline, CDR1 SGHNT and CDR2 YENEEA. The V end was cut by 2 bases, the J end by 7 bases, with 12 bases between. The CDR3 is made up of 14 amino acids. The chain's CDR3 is CASSLRQPGNEQFF. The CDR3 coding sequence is TGTGCCAGCAGCTTACGGCAGCCGGGGAATGAGCAGTTCTTC.

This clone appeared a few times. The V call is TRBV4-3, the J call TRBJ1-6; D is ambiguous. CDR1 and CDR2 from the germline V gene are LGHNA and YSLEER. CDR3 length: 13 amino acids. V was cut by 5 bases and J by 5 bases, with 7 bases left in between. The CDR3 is CASSLQNNSPLHF. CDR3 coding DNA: TGCGCCAGCAGCTTGCAGAATAATTCACCCCTCCACTTT.

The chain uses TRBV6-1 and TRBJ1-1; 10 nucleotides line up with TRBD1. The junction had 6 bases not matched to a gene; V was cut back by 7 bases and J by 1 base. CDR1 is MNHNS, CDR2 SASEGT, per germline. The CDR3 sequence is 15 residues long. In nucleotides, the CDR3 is TGTGCCAGCAACCGACAGGGGGCCTCGAACACTGAAGCTTTCTTT. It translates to CASNRQGASNTEAFF.

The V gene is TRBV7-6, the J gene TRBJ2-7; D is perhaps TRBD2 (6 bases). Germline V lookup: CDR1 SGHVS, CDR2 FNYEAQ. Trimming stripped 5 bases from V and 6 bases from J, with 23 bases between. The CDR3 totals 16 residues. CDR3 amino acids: CASSLGWGRSSPEQYF. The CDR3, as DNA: TGTGCCAGCAGCCTCGGGTGGGGGAGGTCTTCTCCCGAGCAGTACTTC.

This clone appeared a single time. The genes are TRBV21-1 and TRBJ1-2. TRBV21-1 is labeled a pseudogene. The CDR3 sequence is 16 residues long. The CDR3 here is CASSPPATLTYYGYTF. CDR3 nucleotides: TGTGCCAGCAGCCCACCGGCCACCTTGACCTACTATGGCTACACCTTC.